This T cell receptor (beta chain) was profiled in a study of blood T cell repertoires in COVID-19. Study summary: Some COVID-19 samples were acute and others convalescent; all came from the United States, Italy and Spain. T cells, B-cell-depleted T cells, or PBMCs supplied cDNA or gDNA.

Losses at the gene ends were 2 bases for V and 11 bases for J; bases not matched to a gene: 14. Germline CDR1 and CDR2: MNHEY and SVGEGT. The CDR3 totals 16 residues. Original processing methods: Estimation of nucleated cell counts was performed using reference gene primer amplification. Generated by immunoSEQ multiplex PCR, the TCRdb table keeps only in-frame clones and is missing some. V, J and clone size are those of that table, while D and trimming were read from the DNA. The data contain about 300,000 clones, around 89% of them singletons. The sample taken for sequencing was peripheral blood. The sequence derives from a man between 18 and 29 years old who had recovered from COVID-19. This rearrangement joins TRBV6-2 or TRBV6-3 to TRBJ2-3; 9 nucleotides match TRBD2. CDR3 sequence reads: CASSYVLREGARGQYF. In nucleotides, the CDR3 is TGTGCCAGCAGTTACGTACTGCGGGAGGGGGCGCGAGGGCAGTATTTT.